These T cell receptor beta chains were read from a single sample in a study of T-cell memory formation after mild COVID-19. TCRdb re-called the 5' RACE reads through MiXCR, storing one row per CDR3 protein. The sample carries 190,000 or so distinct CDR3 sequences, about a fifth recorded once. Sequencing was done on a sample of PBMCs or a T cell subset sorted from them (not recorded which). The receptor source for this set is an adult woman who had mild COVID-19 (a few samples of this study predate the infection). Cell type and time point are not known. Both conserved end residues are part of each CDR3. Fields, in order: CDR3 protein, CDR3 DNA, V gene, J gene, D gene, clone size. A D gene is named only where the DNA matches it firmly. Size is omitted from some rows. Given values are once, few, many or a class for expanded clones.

CDR3 protein: CASSLVGGGPQETQYF
CDR3 DNA: TGTGCCAGCAGCTTGGTGGGCGGGGGACCGCAAGAGACCCAGTACTTC
V gene: TRBV5-4
J gene: TRBJ2-5
D gene: TRBD2
clone size: few

CDR3 protein: CASSLNRLAGYNEQFF
CDR3 DNA: TGTGCCAGCAGCTTGAACCGACTAGCGGGGTACAATGAGCAGTTCTTC
V gene: TRBV11-2
J gene: TRBJ2-1
D gene: TRBD2
clone size: few

CDR3 protein: CAWSQSGQGVLSYEQYF
CDR3 DNA: TGTGCCTGGAGTCAATCGGGACAGGGGGTCCTCTCCTACGAGCAGTACTTC
V gene: TRBV30
J gene: TRBJ2-7
D gene: TRBD1
clone size: -

CDR3 protein: CASSIVAVPHNEQFF
CDR3 DNA: TGTGCCAGTAGTATAGTGGCAGTCCCCCACAATGAGCAGTTCTTC
V gene: TRBV19
J gene: TRBJ2-1
D gene: -
clone size: few

CDR3 protein: CASTTEGGRITEAFF
CDR3 DNA: TGTGCCAGCACCACAGAAGGGGGGAGGATCACTGAAGCTTTCTTT
V gene: TRBV9
J gene: TRBJ1-1
D gene: -
clone size: few

CDR3 protein: CASSYDRPYGYTF
CDR3 DNA: TGCGCCAGCAGCTACGACAGACCTTATGGCTACACCTTC
V gene: TRBV5-1
J gene: TRBJ1-2
D gene: -
clone size: few

CDR3 protein: CASSYTGGREQFF
CDR3 DNA: TGTGCTAGCAGCTATACAGGGGGCAGGGAGCAGTTCTTC
V gene: TRBV7-7
J gene: TRBJ2-1
D gene: TRBD1
clone size: few

CDR3 protein: CASSQHPGSNYGYTF
CDR3 DNA: TGTGCCAGCAGTCAACATCCTGGCAGTAACTATGGCTACACCTTC
V gene: TRBV12-3/TRBV12-4
J gene: TRBJ1-2
D gene: -
clone size: few

CDR3 protein: CASSQTGGGYEQYF
CDR3 DNA: TGCGCCAGCAGCCAGACAGGGGGAGGCTACGAGCAGTACTTC
V gene: TRBV4-1
J gene: TRBJ2-7
D gene: TRBD1
clone size: -

CDR3 protein: CASSLVVKHNEQFF
CDR3 DNA: TGTGCCAGCAGCTTAGTAGTTAAGCACAATGAGCAGTTCTTC
V gene: TRBV7-9
J gene: TRBJ2-1
D gene: -
clone size: -

CDR3 protein: CASSGGLAGIDEQFF
CDR3 DNA: TGTGCCAGCAGTGGCGGCCTAGCGGGAATCGATGAGCAGTTCTTC
V gene: TRBV25-1
J gene: TRBJ2-1
D gene: TRBD2
clone size: -

CDR3 protein: CASSLVSGDTDTQYF
CDR3 DNA: TGCGCCAGCAGCTTGGTCTCCGGGGACACAGATACGCAGTATTTT
V gene: TRBV5-1
J gene: TRBJ2-3
D gene: -
clone size: -

CDR3 protein: CASSLAGATYEQYF
CDR3 DNA: TGTGCCAGCAGTTTGGCGGGGGCCACCTACGAGCAGTACTTC
V gene: TRBV27
J gene: TRBJ2-7
D gene: -
clone size: few

CDR3 protein: CSVADSGNTEAFF
CDR3 DNA: TGCAGCGTTGCAGACAGCGGGAACACTGAAGCTTTCTTT
V gene: TRBV29-1
J gene: TRBJ1-1
D gene: -
clone size: -

CDR3 protein: CASTLGPAEAFF
CDR3 DNA: TGTGCCAGCACTCTAGGCCCCGCTGAAGCTTTCTTT
V gene: TRBV12-3/TRBV12-4
J gene: TRBJ1-1
D gene: -
clone size: few

CDR3 protein: CASSPGQGFEGYTF
CDR3 DNA: TGTGCCAGCAGCCCGGGACAGGGTTTCGAGGGCTACACCTTC
V gene: TRBV5-6
J gene: TRBJ1-2
D gene: TRBD1
clone size: few

CDR3 protein: CASSEFYAGELFF
CDR3 DNA: TGTGCCAGCAGTGAATTCTATGCCGGGGAGCTGTTTTTT
V gene: TRBV25-1
J gene: TRBJ2-2
D gene: -
clone size: few

CDR3 protein: CASSVDRGQFDYGYTF
CDR3 DNA: TGTGCCAGCAGTGTTGACAGGGGGCAGTTCGACTATGGCTACACCTTC
V gene: TRBV6-5
J gene: TRBJ1-2
D gene: TRBD1
clone size: -

CDR3 protein: CASTASVVAKNIQYF
CDR3 DNA: TGTGCCAGCACCGCGAGCGTCGTAGCCAAAAACATTCAGTACTTC
V gene: TRBV2
J gene: TRBJ2-4
D gene: -
clone size: -

CDR3 protein: CASSPRGLADENEQFF
CDR3 DNA: TGTGCCAGCAGCCCACGGGGACTAGCGGATGAGAATGAGCAGTTCTTC
V gene: TRBV5-6
J gene: TRBJ2-1
D gene: TRBD2
clone size: -

CDR3 protein: CASSQDDRVEPQHF
CDR3 DNA: TGCGCCAGCAGCCAGGACGACAGGGTGGAGCCCCAGCATTTT
V gene: TRBV4-1
J gene: TRBJ1-5
D gene: TRBD1
clone size: -

CDR3 protein: CASSQPPLAGEGYEQYF
CDR3 DNA: TGCGCCAGCAGTCAGCCCCCACTAGCGGGAGAAGGCTACGAGCAGTACTTC
V gene: TRBV23-1
J gene: TRBJ2-7
D gene: TRBD2
clone size: few

CDR3 protein: CASSYPHTSNEQFF
CDR3 DNA: TGTGCCAGCAGTTATCCCCACACTAGTAATGAGCAGTTCTTC
V gene: TRBV6-2/TRBV6-3
J gene: TRBJ2-1
D gene: -
clone size: -

CDR3 protein: CASSPPSNTEAFF
CDR3 DNA: TGTGCCAGCAGCCCCCCGTCGAACACTGAAGCTTTCTTT
V gene: TRBV6-2/TRBV6-3
J gene: TRBJ1-1
D gene: -
clone size: few

CDR3 protein: CSARDGESEQYF
CDR3 DNA: TGCAGTGCTAGAGATGGGGAATCCGAGCAGTACTTC
V gene: TRBV20-1
J gene: TRBJ2-7
D gene: -
clone size: -

CDR3 protein: CASSFLGQGAEAFF
CDR3 DNA: TGTGCCAGCAGTTTCCTGGGACAGGGGGCCGAAGCTTTCTTT
V gene: TRBV6-6
J gene: TRBJ1-1
D gene: TRBD1
clone size: few

CDR3 protein: CASSRYTGGGETQYF
CDR3 DNA: TGTGCCAGCAGCCGGTACACAGGGGGCGGAGAGACCCAGTACTTC
V gene: TRBV9
J gene: TRBJ2-5
D gene: TRBD1
clone size: -

CDR3 protein: CSAREADSYTEAFF
CDR3 DNA: TGCAGTGCTAGAGAGGCAGACAGTTACACTGAAGCTTTCTTT
V gene: TRBV20-1
J gene: TRBJ1-1
D gene: -
clone size: -

CDR3 protein: CASRAGTVAKNIQYF
CDR3 DNA: TGTGCCAGCAGGGCCGGGACAGTAGCCAAAAACATTCAGTACTTC
V gene: TRBV5-6
J gene: TRBJ2-4
D gene: TRBD1
clone size: -

CDR3 protein: CSVPAGLYGYTF
CDR3 DNA: TGCAGCGTTCCTGCGGGATTATATGGCTACACCTTC
V gene: TRBV29-1
J gene: TRBJ1-2
D gene: -
clone size: -

CDR3 protein: CATRPASGSPSSYNEQFF
CDR3 DNA: TGTGCCACCCGCCCCGCTAGCGGGAGTCCGAGCTCCTACAATGAGCAGTTCTTC
V gene: TRBV7-9
J gene: TRBJ2-1
D gene: TRBD2
clone size: -

CDR3 protein: CSALDLSSYNEQFF
CDR3 DNA: TGCAGCGCCTTAGACCTAAGCTCCTACAATGAGCAGTTCTTC
V gene: TRBV29-1
J gene: TRBJ2-1
D gene: -
clone size: few

CDR3 protein: CASSKGGGNQPQHF
CDR3 DNA: TGTGCCAGTAGTAAGGGAGGTGGCAATCAGCCCCAGCATTTT
V gene: TRBV19
J gene: TRBJ1-5
D gene: -
clone size: few

CDR3 protein: CASSQGLASEQYF
CDR3 DNA: TGTGCCAGCAGCCAAGGACTAGCCAGCGAGCAGTACTTC
V gene: TRBV4-2
J gene: TRBJ2-7
D gene: TRBD2
clone size: -

CDR3 protein: CASSQDYGAGNTIYF
CDR3 DNA: TGCGCCAGCAGCCAAGACTACGGGGCAGGAAACACCATATATTTT
V gene: TRBV4-1
J gene: TRBJ1-3
D gene: -
clone size: -

CDR3 protein: CASSPPHPSGQFF
CDR3 DNA: TGTGCCAGCAGCCCTCCCCATCCTAGCGGACAGTTCTTC
V gene: TRBV9
J gene: TRBJ2-1
D gene: TRBD2
clone size: -

CDR3 protein: CASSSPGTGDEAFF
CDR3 DNA: TGTGCCAGCAGCTCCCCCGGGACAGGGGACGAAGCTTTCTTT
V gene: TRBV7-9
J gene: TRBJ1-1
D gene: TRBD1
clone size: few

CDR3 protein: CASSAGGGQIYEQYF
CDR3 DNA: TGCGCCAGCAGCGCGGGGGGGGGACAGATCTACGAGCAGTACTTC
V gene: TRBV5-1
J gene: TRBJ2-7
D gene: TRBD2
clone size: -

CDR3 protein: CAISLDSGGETQYF
CDR3 DNA: TGTGCCATCAGCTTAGACTCGGGGGGAGAGACCCAGTACTTC
V gene: TRBV7-9
J gene: TRBJ2-5
D gene: TRBD2
clone size: -

CDR3 protein: CASSHSRGTGVGQETQYF
CDR3 DNA: TGTGCCAGCAGCCACAGCCGGGGGACAGGGGTTGGTCAAGAGACCCAGTACTTC
V gene: TRBV28
J gene: TRBJ2-5
D gene: TRBD1
clone size: -

CDR3 protein: CASSPGEGGYQPQHF
CDR3 DNA: TGTGCCAGCAGCCCTGGGGAGGGTGGTTATCAGCCCCAGCATTTT
V gene: TRBV7-9
J gene: TRBJ1-5
D gene: -
clone size: -

CDR3 protein: CASGEGAMGEETQYF
CDR3 DNA: TGTGCCAGCGGTGAGGGGGCGATGGGGGAAGAGACCCAGTACTTC
V gene: TRBV25-1
J gene: TRBJ2-5
D gene: TRBD1
clone size: -

CDR3 protein: CASSLQVNEQFF
CDR3 DNA: TGTGCCAGCAGCCTCCAGGTCAATGAGCAGTTCTTC
V gene: TRBV7-9
J gene: TRBJ2-1
D gene: -
clone size: many

CDR3 protein: CSVPQGAGTEAFF
CDR3 DNA: TGCAGCGTTCCTCAAGGGGCAGGGACTGAAGCTTTCTTT
V gene: TRBV29-1
J gene: TRBJ1-1
D gene: -
clone size: few